The 14 T cell receptor beta chains reported below all come from one sample, sequenced in a study of cytomegalovirus exposure and HLA in healthy donors. 60 Vbeta and 13 Jbeta primers were used in PCR. TCRdb's copy holds only in-frame clones and misses some; the assay was immunoSEQ multiplex PCR. The table includes about 130,000 clones, 65% to 80% detected once. Sequenced material: PBMCs. These receptor sequences come from a male donor in good health and CMV-seropositive.

The gene calls are TRBV5-1 and TRBJ1-4; 9 bases agree with TRBD1. The CDR3 extends over 15 amino acids. After removal of 4 bases from V and 7 bases from J, the junction contained 8 bases not matched to a gene. Germline CDR1 and CDR2: SGHRS and YFSETQ. In DNA, the CDR3 is TGCGCCAGCAGCACCAAGGGACAGGGCGGTGAAAAACTGTTTTTT. Translated: CASSTKGQGGEKLFF.

This chain uses TRBV19 with TRBJ1-5; 7 bases align to TRBD1. Trimming at V came to 1 base and at J to 7 bases, leaving 13 bases not matched to a gene. The germline V gene has CDR1 LNHDA and CDR2 SQIVND (reference sequence). This CDR3 contains 17 residues. The CDR3 here is CASSIVVGRGLGQPQHF. CDR3 in DNA: TGTGCCAGTAGTATAGTTGTTGGCAGGGGGTTAGGACAGCCCCAGCATTTT.

This clone was found a few times. V and J are TRBV6-4 and TRBJ1-6, with 7 bases lining up with TRBD1. This CDR3 is built from 13 residues. The germline V gene has CDR1 MRHNA and CDR2 SNTAGT. The J segment lost 8 bases and the V segment lost 5 bases, leaving 3 bases of the junction unmatched. The CDR3 here is CASSRTGYSPLHF. CDR3 DNA sequence: TGTGCCAGCAGTAGGACAGGTTATTCACCCCTCCACTTT.

The V gene is TRBV19, the J gene TRBJ2-3; a weak D match, TRBD2 (5 bases). Germline V CDR1 and CDR2: LNHDA, SQIVND (reference sequence). CDR3 length: 15 amino acids. V shed 9 bases and J shed 4 bases, with 20 bases lying between them. As DNA, the CDR3 is TGTGCCAGGACACAAGGAGGAAATTTACCAGATACGCAGTATTTT. This translates into CARTQGGNLPDTQYF.

The CDR3 region has the DNA TGTGCCAGCAGCTTAGTACAGGGTGGATGGGGAGCTTTCTTT. Protein sequence: CASSLVQGGWGAFF. This chain links TRBV7-2 with TRBJ1-1; TRBD1 is a possible D gene (6 bases). Germline CDR1 and CDR2: SGHTA and FQGNSA. The CDR3 sequence is 14 residues long. Trimming shortened V by 1 base and J by 10 bases, and 16 bases separated the two germline ends.

In this sample, this clone turned up a few times. The chain employs TRBV11-3 and TRBJ2-7; 11 nucleotides line up with TRBD2. The germline V gene has CDR1 SGHNT and CDR2 YENEEA. J lost 4 bases, V lost 5 bases, and 4 bases had no gene match. There are 14 residues in the CDR3. In DNA form, the CDR3 reads TGTGCCAGCAGCCAAACTAGCGGGAGTTACGAGCAGTACTTC. Its protein is CASSQTSGSYEQYF.

V and J are TRBV6-5 and TRBJ2-2, with D tentatively TRBD1 (6 bases). The CDR3 runs to 15 residues. CDR1 and CDR2 (germline): MNHEY, SVGAGI. The V end was cut by 8 bases, the J end by 5 bases, with 18 bases between. CDR3 in DNA: TGTGCCAGCGCTTTGGCAACAGGGCGGACCGGGGAGCTGTTTTTT. It encodes CASALATGRTGELFF.

The rearrangement uses TRBV7-9 and TRBJ2-5, with 8 bases aligning to TRBD1. The J call may be wrong; the DNA end is better matched by TRBJ2-7. The CDR3 spans 14 residues. Looked up from germline, CDR1 is SEHNR and CDR2 is FQNEAQ (reference sequence). The CDR3 DNA sequence: TGTGCCAGCAGCCCTGAACAGGGGGCCTACGAGCAGTACTTC. Its translation: CASSPEQGAYEQYF.

The V call is TRBV5-8, the J call TRBJ1-2, with 7 bases fitting TRBD1. The CDR3 covers 15 residues. V trimming: 1 base; J trimming: 3 bases; junction bases outside the gene matches: 6. Germline values: CDR1 SGHTS, CDR2 YDEGEE. The CDR3 loop is CASSLRGDRDYGYTF. CDR3 DNA: TGTGCCAGCAGCTTGAGGGGGGACAGAGACTATGGCTACACCTTC.

CDR3 DNA sequence: TGTGCCAGCAGCCCCGGGCCAGGGATTAAGGCCCAGTACTTC. It translates to CASSPGPGIKAQYF. This rearrangement joins TRBV7-6 to TRBJ2-5, with D maybe TRBD1 (5 bases). Between the trimmed V and J ends, which lost 5 bases and 9 bases, there was a span of 19 bases. CDR3 length: 14 residues. Germline assignment: CDR1 SGHVS and CDR2 FNYEAQ.

The chain links TRBV6-6 to TRBJ2-7, with 9 bases fitting TRBD2. J gave up 1 base and V 7 bases, and 11 bases lay outside the gene matches. Per germline, CDR1 MNHNY and CDR2 SVGAGI (reference sequence). This CDR3 region has 16 residues. The CDR3 reads CASKNSGRGASYEQYF. The CDR3 coding sequence is TGTGCCAGCAAGAATAGCGGGAGAGGGGCATCCTACGAGCAGTACTTC.

The J gene is TRBJ1-1, the V gene TRBV18, with D possibly TRBD1 on 5 matching bases. Trimming removed 3 bases from V and 8 bases from J, with 10 bases in between. Germline CDR1 reads KGHSH; CDR2 reads LQKENI. CDR3 length equals 12 residues. The CDR3 coding sequence is TGTGCCAGCTCACCCCAGAGACAGGAAGCTTTCTTT. It yields the protein CASSPQRQEAFF.

V and J are TRBV6-5 and TRBJ2-7; maybe TRBD1 (6 bases). The germline V gene encodes CDR1 MNHEY and CDR2 SVGAGI. The CDR3 is 14 amino acids. V lost 2 bases to trimming and J lost 6 bases, with 14 bases between them. The CDR3 sequence is CASSYNARGGEQYF. CDR3 nucleotide sequence: TGTGCCAGCAGTTACAACGCCCGAGGGGGCGAGCAGTACTTC.

The rearrangement uses TRBV6-4 and TRBJ1-1; D gene ambiguous. Trimming shortened V by 6 bases and J by 3 bases, and 20 bases separated the two germline ends. The CDR3 covers 16 residues. The germline gives CDR1 MRHNA, CDR2 SNTAGT. CDR3 loop: CASSPGVGVYDTEAFF. The CDR3 DNA reads as TGTGCCAGCAGCCCCGGGGTCGGGGTCTATGACACTGAAGCTTTCTTT.